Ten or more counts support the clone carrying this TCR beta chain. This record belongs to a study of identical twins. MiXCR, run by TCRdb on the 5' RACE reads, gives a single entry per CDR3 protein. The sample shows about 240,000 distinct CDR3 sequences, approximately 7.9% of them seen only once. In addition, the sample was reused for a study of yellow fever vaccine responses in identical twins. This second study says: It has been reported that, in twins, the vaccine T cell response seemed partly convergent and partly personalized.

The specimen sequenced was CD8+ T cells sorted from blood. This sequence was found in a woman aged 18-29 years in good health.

The chain's CDR3 is CASSQDSMNTEAFF. The CDR3 region has the DNA TGTGCCAGCAGTCAGGACAGCATGAACACTGAAGCTTTCTTT. The chain has TRBV27 and TRBJ1-1; a possible D gene is TRBD1 (6 bases). Germline V CDR1 and CDR2: MNHEY, SMNVEV (reference sequence). The CDR3 runs 14 residues. V lost 5 bases, J lost 0 bases, and 10 bases lay in between.